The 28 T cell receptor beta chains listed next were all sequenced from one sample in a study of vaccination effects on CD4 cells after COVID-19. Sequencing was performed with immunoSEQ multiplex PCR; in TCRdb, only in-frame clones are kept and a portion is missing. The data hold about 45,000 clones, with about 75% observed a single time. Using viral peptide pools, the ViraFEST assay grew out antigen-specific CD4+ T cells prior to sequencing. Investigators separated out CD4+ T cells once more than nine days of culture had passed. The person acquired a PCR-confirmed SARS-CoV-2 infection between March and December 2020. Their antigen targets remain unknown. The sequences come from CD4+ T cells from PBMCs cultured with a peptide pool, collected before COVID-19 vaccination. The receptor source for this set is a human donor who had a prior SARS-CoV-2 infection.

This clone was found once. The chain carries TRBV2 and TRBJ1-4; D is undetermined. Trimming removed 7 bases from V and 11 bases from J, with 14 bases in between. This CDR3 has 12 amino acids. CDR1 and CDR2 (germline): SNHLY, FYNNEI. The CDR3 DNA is TGTGCCAGCACCAGATGGAGGGAGAAACTGTTTTTT. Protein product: CASTRWREKLFF.

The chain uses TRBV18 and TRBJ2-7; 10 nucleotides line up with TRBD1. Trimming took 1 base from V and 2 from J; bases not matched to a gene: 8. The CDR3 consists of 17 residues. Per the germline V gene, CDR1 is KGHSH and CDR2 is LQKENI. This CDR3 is CASSPRGTGAFTYEQYF. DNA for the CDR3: TGTGCCAGCTCACCACGGGGGACAGGGGCATTTACCTACGAGCAGTACTTC.

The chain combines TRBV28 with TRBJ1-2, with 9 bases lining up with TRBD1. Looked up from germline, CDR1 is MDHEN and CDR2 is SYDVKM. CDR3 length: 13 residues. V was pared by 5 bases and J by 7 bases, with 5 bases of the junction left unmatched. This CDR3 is CASSLQGAVGYTF. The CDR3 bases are TGTGCCAGCAGTCTACAGGGGGCGGTTGGCTACACCTTC.

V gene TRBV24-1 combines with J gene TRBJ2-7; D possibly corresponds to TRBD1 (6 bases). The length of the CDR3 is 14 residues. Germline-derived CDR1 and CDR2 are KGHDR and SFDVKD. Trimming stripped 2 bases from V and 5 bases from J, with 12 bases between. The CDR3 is CATSDSQKGDEQYF. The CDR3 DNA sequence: TGTGCCACCAGTGATTCGCAAAAGGGGGACGAGCAGTACTTC.

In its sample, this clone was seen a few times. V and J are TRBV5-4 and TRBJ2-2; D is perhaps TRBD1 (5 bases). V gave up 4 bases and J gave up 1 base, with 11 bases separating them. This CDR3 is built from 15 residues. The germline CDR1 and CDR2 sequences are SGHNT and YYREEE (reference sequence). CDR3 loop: CASSHSGKNTGELFF. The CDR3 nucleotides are TGTGCCAGCAGCCACTCAGGGAAGAACACCGGGGAGCTGTTTTTT.

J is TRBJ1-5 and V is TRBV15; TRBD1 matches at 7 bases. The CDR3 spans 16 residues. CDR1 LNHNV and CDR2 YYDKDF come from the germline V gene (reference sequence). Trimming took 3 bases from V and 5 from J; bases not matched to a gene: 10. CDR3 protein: CATSRPQTGRYQPQHF. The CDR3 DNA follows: TGTGCCACCAGCAGGCCACAGACAGGGCGTTATCAGCCCCAGCATTTT.

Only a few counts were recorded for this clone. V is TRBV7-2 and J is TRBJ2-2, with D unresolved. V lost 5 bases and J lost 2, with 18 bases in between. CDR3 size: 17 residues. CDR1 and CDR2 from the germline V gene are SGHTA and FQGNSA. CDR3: CASSPPRPNINTGELFF. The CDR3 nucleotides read TGTGCCAGCAGCCCACCCCGGCCTAACATAAACACCGGGGAGCTGTTTTTT.

CDR3 bases: TGCAGTGCTAGTGGGGGAGTAAACACTGAAGCTTTCTTT. Amino acid sequence: CSASGGVNTEAFF. This chain joins TRBV20-1 and TRBJ1-1, with D maybe TRBD1 (5 bases). This CDR3 is built from 13 residues. Trimming shortened V by 3 bases and J by 2 bases, and 10 bases separated the two germline ends. The V gene's germline CDR1 is DFQATT and CDR2 SNEGSKA (reference sequence).

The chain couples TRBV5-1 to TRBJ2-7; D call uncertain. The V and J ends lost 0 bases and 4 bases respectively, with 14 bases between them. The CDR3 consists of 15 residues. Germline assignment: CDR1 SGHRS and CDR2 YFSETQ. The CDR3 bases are TGCGCCAGCAGCTTGGACTACCGTTCCCCTTACGAGCAGTACTTC. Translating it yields CASSLDYRSPYEQYF.

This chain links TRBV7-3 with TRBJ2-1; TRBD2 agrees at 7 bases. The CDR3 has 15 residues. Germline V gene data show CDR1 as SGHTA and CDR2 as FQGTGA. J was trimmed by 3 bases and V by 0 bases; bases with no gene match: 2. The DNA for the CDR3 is TGTGCCAGCAGCTTAACCGGGGGGAGCTACAATGAGCAGTTCTTC. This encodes CASSLTGGSYNEQFF.

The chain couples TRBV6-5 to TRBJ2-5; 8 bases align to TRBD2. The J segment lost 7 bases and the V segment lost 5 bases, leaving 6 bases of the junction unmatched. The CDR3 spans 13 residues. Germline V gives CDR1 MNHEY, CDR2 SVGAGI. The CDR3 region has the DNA TGTGCCAGCAGTACCGGACTAGCAGTGACCCAGTACTTC. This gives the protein CASSTGLAVTQYF.

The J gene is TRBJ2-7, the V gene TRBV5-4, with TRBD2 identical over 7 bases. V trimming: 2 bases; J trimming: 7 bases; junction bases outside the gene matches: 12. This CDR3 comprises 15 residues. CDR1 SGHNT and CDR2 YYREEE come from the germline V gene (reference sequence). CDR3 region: CASSFRGGSTSEQYF. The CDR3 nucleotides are TGTGCCAGCAGCTTTCGGGGCGGGAGTACGAGTGAGCAGTACTTC.

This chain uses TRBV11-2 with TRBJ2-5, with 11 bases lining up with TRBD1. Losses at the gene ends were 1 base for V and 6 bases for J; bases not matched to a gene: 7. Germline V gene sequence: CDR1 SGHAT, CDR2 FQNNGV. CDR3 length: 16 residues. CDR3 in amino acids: CASSLGRTGGVQTQYF. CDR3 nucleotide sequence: TGTGCCAGCAGCTTAGGGCGGACAGGGGGCGTCCAGACCCAGTACTTC.

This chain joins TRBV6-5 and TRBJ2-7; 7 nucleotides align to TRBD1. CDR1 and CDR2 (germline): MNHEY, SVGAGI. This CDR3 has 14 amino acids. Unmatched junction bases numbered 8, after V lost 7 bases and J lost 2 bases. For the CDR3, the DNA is TGTGCCAGCACGGATGACAGGGCCCCCTACGAGCAGTACTTC. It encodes CASTDDRAPYEQYF.

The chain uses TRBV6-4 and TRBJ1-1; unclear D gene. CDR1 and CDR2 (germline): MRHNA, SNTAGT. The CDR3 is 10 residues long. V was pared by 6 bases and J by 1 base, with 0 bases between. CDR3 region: CASRNTEAFF. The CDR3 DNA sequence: TGTGCCAGCAGGAACACTGAAGCTTTCTTT.

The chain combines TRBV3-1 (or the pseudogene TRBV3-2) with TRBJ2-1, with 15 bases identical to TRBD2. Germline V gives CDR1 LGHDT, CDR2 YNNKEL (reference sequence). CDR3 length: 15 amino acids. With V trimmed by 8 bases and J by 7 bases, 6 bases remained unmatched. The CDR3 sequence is CASGLAGGPRNEQFF. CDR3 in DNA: TGTGCCAGCGGACTAGCGGGAGGGCCTCGGAATGAGCAGTTCTTC.

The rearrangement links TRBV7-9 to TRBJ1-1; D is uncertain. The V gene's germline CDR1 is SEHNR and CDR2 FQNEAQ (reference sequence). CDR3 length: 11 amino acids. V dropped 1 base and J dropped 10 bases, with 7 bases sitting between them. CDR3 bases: TGTGCCAGCAGCTTAGGTCGCCGAGCTTTCTTT. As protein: CASSLGRRAFF.

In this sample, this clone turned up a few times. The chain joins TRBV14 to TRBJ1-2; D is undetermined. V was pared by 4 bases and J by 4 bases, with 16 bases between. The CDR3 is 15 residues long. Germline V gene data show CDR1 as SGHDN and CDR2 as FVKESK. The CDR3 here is CASSPLGGLSYGYTF. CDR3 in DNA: TGTGCCAGCAGCCCCCTGGGTGGCCTTTCCTATGGCTACACCTTC.

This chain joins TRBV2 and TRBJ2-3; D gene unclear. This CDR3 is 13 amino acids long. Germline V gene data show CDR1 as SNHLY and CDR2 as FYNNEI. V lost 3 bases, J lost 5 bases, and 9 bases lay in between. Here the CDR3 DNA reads TGTGCCAGCAGTGACCGTTCGGGAGATACGCAGTATTTT. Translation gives CASSDRSGDTQYF.

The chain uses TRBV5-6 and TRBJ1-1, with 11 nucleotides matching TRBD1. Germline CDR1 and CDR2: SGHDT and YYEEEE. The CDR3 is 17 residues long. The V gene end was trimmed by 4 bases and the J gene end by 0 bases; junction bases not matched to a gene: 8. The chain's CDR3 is CASSPGQGVIMNTEAFF. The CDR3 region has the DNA TGTGCCAGCAGCCCGGGACAGGGGGTAATTATGAACACTGAAGCTTTCTTT.

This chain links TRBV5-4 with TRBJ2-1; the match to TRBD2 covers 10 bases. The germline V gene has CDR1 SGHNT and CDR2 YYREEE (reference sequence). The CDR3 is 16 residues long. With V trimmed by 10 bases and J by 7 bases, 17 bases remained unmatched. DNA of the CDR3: TGTGCCTATGGCGGGGCTAGCGGGAGTTCTTCAAATGAGCAGTTCTTC. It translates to CAYGGASGSSSNEQFF. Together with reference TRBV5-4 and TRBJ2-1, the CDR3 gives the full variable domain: ETGVTQSPTHLIKTRGQQVTLRCSSQSGHNTVSWYQQALGQGPQFIFQYYREEENGRGNFPPRFSGLQFPNYSSELNVNALELDDSALYLCAYGGASGSSSNEQFFGPGTRLTVL.

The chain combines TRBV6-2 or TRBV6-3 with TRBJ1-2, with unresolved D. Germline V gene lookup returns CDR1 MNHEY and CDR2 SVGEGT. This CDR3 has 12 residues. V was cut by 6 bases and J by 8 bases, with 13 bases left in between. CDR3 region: CASSSSLEGYTF. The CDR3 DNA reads TGTGCCAGCAGCTCTTCTCTTGAAGGCTACACCTTC.

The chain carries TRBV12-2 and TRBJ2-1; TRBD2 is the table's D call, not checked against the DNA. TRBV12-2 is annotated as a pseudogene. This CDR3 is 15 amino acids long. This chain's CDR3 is CASVAGESSYNEQFF. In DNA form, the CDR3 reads TGTGCAAGTGTGGCGGGGGAAAGCTCCTACAATGAGCAGTTCTTC.

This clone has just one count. DNA of the CDR3: TGTGCCAGCAGCCAAAGTAGGGAGCAGTTCTTC. Its protein is CASSQSREQFF. The chain recombines TRBV9 with TRBJ2-1; D is uncertain. Per germline, CDR1 SGDLS and CDR2 YYNGEE. The CDR3 sequence is 11 residues long. Trimming cost V 4 bases and J 10 bases, with 9 bases left between them.

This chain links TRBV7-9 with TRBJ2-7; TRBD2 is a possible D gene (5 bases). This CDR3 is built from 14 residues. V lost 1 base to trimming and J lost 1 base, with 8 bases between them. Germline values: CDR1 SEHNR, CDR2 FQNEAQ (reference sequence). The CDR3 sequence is CASSLVGRSYEQYF. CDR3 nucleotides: TGTGCCAGCAGCTTAGTTGGGAGATCCTACGAGCAGTACTTC.

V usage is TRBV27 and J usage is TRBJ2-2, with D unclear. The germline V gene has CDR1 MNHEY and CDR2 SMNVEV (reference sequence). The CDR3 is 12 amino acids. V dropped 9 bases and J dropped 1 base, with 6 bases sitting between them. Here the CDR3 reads CASRRNTGELFF. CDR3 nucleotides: TGTGCCAGTCGACGGAACACCGGGGAGCTGTTTTTT.

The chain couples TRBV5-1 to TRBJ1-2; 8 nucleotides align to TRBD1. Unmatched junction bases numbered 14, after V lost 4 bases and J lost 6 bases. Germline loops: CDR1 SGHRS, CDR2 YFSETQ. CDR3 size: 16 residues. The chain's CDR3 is CASSPYMDRDDDGYTF. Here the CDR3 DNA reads TGCGCCAGCAGCCCATACATGGACAGGGACGACGATGGCTACACCTTC.

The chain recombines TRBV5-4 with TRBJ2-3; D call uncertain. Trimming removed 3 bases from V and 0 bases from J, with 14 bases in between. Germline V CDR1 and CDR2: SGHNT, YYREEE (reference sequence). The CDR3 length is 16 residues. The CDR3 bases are TGTGCCAGCAGCTCAGAATGGACGGTCAGCACAGATACGCAGTATTTT. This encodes CASSSEWTVSTDTQYF.